The 26 T cell receptor beta chains presented below share a single source sample, sequenced in a study of blood T cell repertoires in COVID-19. Clones were read by immunoSEQ multiplex PCR, and TCRdb kept only the in-frame ones, dropping some. The sample lists 90,000 to 120,000 clones, over 80% occurring once. The sequenced sample consisted of peripheral blood. The source is a woman in her twenties or thirties with acute or convalescent COVID-19.

This rearrangement joins TRBV11-3 to TRBJ2-2, with 10 bases lining up with TRBD1. The CDR3 sequence is 15 residues long. The V gene's germline CDR1 is SGHNT and CDR2 YENEEA. J gave up 6 bases and V 5 bases, and 6 bases lay outside the gene matches. This CDR3 is CASSPRQGAPGELFF. The CDR3 nucleotides are TGTGCCAGCAGCCCGAGACAGGGGGCGCCCGGGGAGCTGTTTTTT.

The chain links TRBV28 to TRBJ2-7; maybe TRBD2 (6 bases). Germline values: CDR1 MDHEN, CDR2 SYDVKM. Trimming cost V 6 bases and J 2 bases, with 14 bases left between them. This CDR3 is built from 14 residues. CDR3 amino acids: CASSPRLVTYEQYF. Written as DNA, the CDR3 is TGTGCCAGCAGCCCCAGACTAGTCACCTACGAGCAGTACTTC.

The count of this clone is one. The rearrangement uses TRBV5-6 and TRBJ1-2, with no clear D. The V end was cut by 0 bases, the J end by 3 bases, with 21 bases between. The germline V gene has CDR1 SGHDT and CDR2 YYEEEE. This CDR3 has 18 residues. The CDR3 region is CASSLATGIRFWDYGYTF. The CDR3 DNA follows: TGTGCCAGCAGCTTGGCTACGGGGATCAGATTTTGGGACTATGGCTACACCTTC.

The chain combines TRBV28 with TRBJ2-7, with D maybe TRBD1 (5 bases). The CDR3 has 15 amino acids. The germline gives CDR1 MDHEN, CDR2 SYDVKM. V shed 5 bases and J shed 0 bases, with 14 bases lying between them. The CDR3 protein is CASSPLEGDSYEQYF. Written as DNA, the CDR3 is TGTGCCAGCAGTCCCCTCGAAGGGGACTCCTACGAGCAGTACTTC. Supplemented by reference TRBV28 and TRBJ2-7, the full variable domain reads DVKVTQSSRYLVKRTGEKVFLECVQDMDHENMFWYRQDPGLGLRLIYFSYDVKMKEKGDIPEGYSVSREKKERFSLILESASTNQTSMYLCASSPLEGDSYEQYFGPGTRLTVT.

This rearrangement joins TRBV4-3 to TRBJ1-1; no firm D call. The germline V and J ends were trimmed by 0 bases and 1 base, with 6 bases remaining between them. This CDR3 is built from 14 residues. CDR1 LGHNA and CDR2 YSLEER come from the germline V gene. CDR3 DNA sequence: TGCGCCAGCAGCCAAGATCTAGAGAACACTGAAGCTTTCTTT. Translation: CASSQDLENTEAFF.

The chain uses TRBV6-5 and TRBJ1-4, with D maybe TRBD1 (6 bases). Trimming shortened V by 6 bases and J by 2 bases, and 10 bases separated the two germline ends. This CDR3 has 14 residues. Germline CDR1 reads MNHEY; CDR2 reads SVGAGI. CDR3 protein: CASRAGVTNEKLFF. CDR3 in DNA: TGTGCCAGCAGGGCAGGGGTGACTAATGAAAAACTGTTTTTT.

V gene TRBV7-9 combines with J gene TRBJ1-6; 9 nucleotides align to TRBD1. Germline V gene lookup returns CDR1 SEHNR and CDR2 FQNEAQ (reference sequence). Trimming removed 11 bases from V and 9 bases from J; junction bases left unmatched: 14. The CDR3 extends over 15 amino acids. The chain's CDR3 is CASSFLGQGSSPLHF. CDR3 nucleotide sequence: TGTGCCTCAAGCTTTTTGGGACAGGGAAGTTCACCCCTCCACTTT.

The rearrangement uses TRBV20-1 and TRBJ1-2; D is unresolved. Trimming removed 3 bases from V and 0 bases from J, with 8 bases in between. The CDR3 runs to 13 residues. The germline V gene has CDR1 DFQATT and CDR2 SNEGSKA (reference sequence). CDR3 nucleotides: TGCAGTGCTAGTACTGCGTCTAACTATGGCTACACCTTC. Amino acid sequence: CSASTASNYGYTF.

The V gene is TRBV6-5, the J gene TRBJ2-7, with 7 bases aligning to TRBD1. This CDR3 is 12 amino acids long. The germline CDR1 and CDR2 sequences are MNHEY and SVGAGI. V lost 7 bases to trimming and J lost 5 bases; unmatched junction nucleotides: 5. CDR3 DNA sequence: TGTGCCAGCATGGGACAGATTGACGAGCAGTACTTC. Translation gives CASMGQIDEQYF.

This clone is a singleton in its sample. The V call is TRBV30, the J call TRBJ2-1, with a tentative D call TRBD2 (5 bases). Trimming removed 1 base at V and 4 bases at J, with 8 bases between. This CDR3 comprises 13 residues. Germline V gene data show CDR1 as GTSNPN and CDR2 as SVGIG (reference sequence). This CDR3 reads CAWSGEGYNEQFF. The CDR3 DNA is TGTGCCTGGAGTGGAGAGGGTTACAATGAGCAGTTCTTC. The variable domain in full, with the rest retrieved from reference TRBV30 and TRBJ2-1, is SQTIHQWPATLVQPVGSPLSLECTVEGTSNPNLYWYRQAAGRGLQLLFYSVGIGQISSEVPQNLSASRPQDRQFILSSKKLLLSDSGFYLCAWSGEGYNEQFFGPGTRLTVL.

This chain connects TRBV10-3 to TRBJ1-4; D gene uncertain. CDR1 and CDR2 (germline): ENHRY, SYGVKD. The ends were cut back, 4 bases at V and 0 bases at J, with 9 bases in the middle. This CDR3 comprises 15 residues. CDR3 sequence (DNA): TGTGCCATCAGTGCACAGCAATCAACTAATGAAAAACTGTTTTTT. Translated: CAISAQQSTNEKLFF.

The chain has TRBV29-1 and TRBJ1-5, with 7 nucleotides matching TRBD1. Looked up from germline, CDR1 is SQVTM and CDR2 is ANQGSEA. This CDR3 is 14 amino acids long. Trimming took 6 bases from V and 1 from J; bases not matched to a gene: 6. The DNA for the CDR3 is TGCAGCGTCTGGACAGGTGACAGCAATCAGCCCCAGCATTTT. Amino acid sequence: CSVWTGDSNQPQHF.

V usage is TRBV28 and J usage is TRBJ2-7; TRBD2 aligns across 8 bases. The CDR3 is 14 residues long. CDR1 is MDHEN, CDR2 SYDVKM, per germline. With 4 bases clipped from V and 5 bases from J, the junction kept 7 bases outside the gene matches. CDR3 DNA: TGTGCCAGCAGTTCCGGGACTAGTTTCCACGAGCAGTACTTC. This encodes CASSSGTSFHEQYF.

This chain links TRBV27 with TRBJ1-2; D is unclear. V was clipped by 7 bases and J by 6 bases, with 15 bases between them. The germline gives CDR1 MNHEY, CDR2 SMNVEV (reference sequence). CDR3 length: 13 amino acids. The CDR3 region has the DNA TGTGCCAGCAAAGATAGATCGGGGAATGGCTACACCTTC. Protein product: CASKDRSGNGYTF.

The chain uses TRBV29-1 and TRBJ1-2; D may be TRBD1 (6 bases). This CDR3 comprises 14 residues. Deletions cut 6 bases from V and 4 bases from J, with 18 bases between. CDR1 is SQVTM and CDR2 is ANQGSEA in the germline V gene. The CDR3, as DNA: TGCAGCGTGTCCGAGGACAGATATACCTATGGCTACACCTTC. It specifies CSVSEDRYTYGYTF.

This sequence joins TRBV18 and TRBJ2-1; perhaps TRBD2 as D (5 bases). V lost 3 bases to trimming and J lost 0 bases, with 9 bases between them. The CDR3 covers 15 residues. Germline V gives CDR1 KGHSH, CDR2 LQKENI. The CDR3 DNA follows: TGTGCCAGCTCACCCCCGGGGAGCTCCTACAATGAGCAGTTCTTC. Translation: CASSPPGSSYNEQFF.

The rearrangement links TRBV30 to TRBJ1-5, with 10 bases lining up with TRBD1. This CDR3 is 15 amino acids long. V was clipped by 1 base and J by 3 bases; unmatched bases: 3. CDR1 and CDR2 from the germline V gene are GTSNPN and SVGIG (reference sequence). The CDR3 region is CAWSGDRGFNQPQHF. The CDR3 region has the DNA TGTGCCTGGAGTGGGGACAGGGGATTCAATCAGCCCCAGCATTTT.

The chain is built from TRBV29-1 and TRBJ1-1; 8 bases fit TRBD1. From germline, CDR1 is SQVTM and CDR2 ANQGSEA. The CDR3 spans 14 residues. J lost 3 bases, V lost 5 bases, and 8 bases had no gene match. DNA of the CDR3: TGCAGCGTTCGGACCCAGGGGGCGGACACTGAAGCTTTCTTT. As protein: CSVRTQGADTEAFF.

This chain uses TRBV19 with TRBJ2-6, with 8 bases that match TRBD1. The germline CDR1 and CDR2 sequences are LNHDA and SQIVND (reference sequence). V lost 5 bases, J lost 0 bases, and 6 bases stayed unmatched. The CDR3 is 17 residues long. In DNA, the CDR3 is TGTGCCAGTAGTCGACAGGGGACTTTCTCTGGGGCCAACGTCCTGACTTTC. This sequence encodes CASSRQGTFSGANVLTF.

V usage is TRBV29-1 and J usage is TRBJ2-5; the match to TRBD2 covers 8 bases. J lost 5 bases, V lost 4 bases, and 9 bases had no gene match. Germline assignment: CDR1 SQVTM and CDR2 ANQGSEA. The CDR3 is 14 amino acids. The CDR3 nucleotides read TGCAGCGTTGCTCCCGGGGGGGCCCCGGAGACCCAGTACTTC. It is translated as CSVAPGGAPETQYF.

The rearrangement joins TRBV10-3 to TRBJ2-7; 9 bases align to TRBD1. The trim removed 5 bases at V and 6 bases at J, leaving 5 bases unmatched. Germline V gene data show CDR1 as ENHRY and CDR2 as SYGVKD. The CDR3 is made up of 13 amino acids. CDR3 sequence: CAISRDRVSEQYF. The CDR3 DNA sequence: TGTGCCATCAGTAGGGACAGGGTTTCCGAGCAGTACTTC.

There are a few counts of this clone. The rearrangement links TRBV12-3 or TRBV12-4 to TRBJ1-1; D call uncertain. The V gene lost 4 bases and the J gene lost 6 bases, with 12 bases spanning the gap. This CDR3 is 13 amino acids long. CDR3 nucleotide sequence: TGTGCCAGCAGTTGGGCCCGGAGGGCTGAAGCTTTCTTT. This gives the protein CASSWARRAEAFF.

This sequence joins TRBV2 and TRBJ1-1, with 9 bases that match TRBD1. J was trimmed by 1 base and V by 9 bases; bases with no gene match: 6. This CDR3 has 14 residues. Germline V gene sequence: CDR1 SNHLY, CDR2 FYNNEI. CDR3 sequence: CARFPGQGNTEAFF. CDR3 DNA: TGTGCCAGATTCCCGGGACAGGGGAACACTGAAGCTTTCTTT.

The rearrangement links TRBV3-1 (or the pseudogene TRBV3-2) to TRBJ2-5; TRBD2 might be the D (5 bases). This CDR3 is 15 amino acids long. V was clipped by 3 bases and J by 2 bases, with 13 bases between them. Germline CDR1 reads LGHDT; CDR2 reads YNNKEL (reference sequence). CDR3 protein: CASSQDLRGQETQYF. DNA of the CDR3: TGTGCCAGCAGCCAGGACTTACGGGGACAAGAGACCCAGTACTTC.

J is TRBJ1-3 and V is TRBV3-1 (or the pseudogene TRBV3-2); D not certain. Trimming left V 0 bases short and J 1 base short, with 13 bases between. This CDR3 is 17 amino acids long. Germline V CDR1 and CDR2: LGHDT, YNNKEL (reference sequence). Here the CDR3 reads CASSQEVAGGSGNTIYF. CDR3 in DNA: TGTGCCAGCAGCCAAGAGGTGGCAGGCGGGTCTGGAAACACCATATATTTT.

This chain joins TRBV7-3 and TRBJ2-1; D gene ambiguous. V shed 9 bases and J shed 3 bases, with 15 bases lying between them. Germline V CDR1 and CDR2: SGHTA, FQGTGA. The length of the CDR3 is 14 residues. The CDR3 reads CASRLGSGYNEQFF. The CDR3 region has the DNA TGTGCCAGTCGGCTCGGGTCTGGCTACAATGAGCAGTTCTTC.